These 28 T cell receptor beta chains share one sample of origin, sequenced in a study of blood T cell repertoires in COVID-19. Here immunoSEQ multiplex PCR was the method, and the copy in TCRdb shows in-frame clones only, minus some. In the table there are 300,000 to 400,000 clones, more than 70% of which are singletons. The material sequenced was peripheral blood. These receptors came from a woman between 50 and 59 years old who had recovered from COVID-19.

This clone was recorded once. This CDR3 reads CASSPRGGESEAFF. CDR3 DNA sequence: TGTGCCAGCTCACCACGAGGGGGAGAGTCTGAAGCTTTCTTT. The V call is TRBV18, the J call TRBJ1-1; TRBD1 might be the D (6 bases). This CDR3 spans 14 amino acids. V gave up 1 base and J gave up 6 bases, with 12 bases separating them. Germline values: CDR1 KGHSH, CDR2 LQKENI. Based on the CDR3 plus reference TRBV18 and TRBJ1-1, the full variable domain is NAGVMQNPRHLVRRRGQEARLRCSPMKGHSHVYWYRQLPEEGLKFMVYLQKENIIDESGMPKERFSAEFPKEGPSILRIQQVVRGDSAAYFCASSPRGGESEAFFGQGTRLTVV.

This clone was seen a single time. The genes are TRBV30 and TRBJ2-3; 8 bases are shared with TRBD2. CDR1 is GTSNPN and CDR2 is SVGIG in the germline V gene (reference sequence). The CDR3 contains 15 residues. The junction had 10 bases not matched to a gene; V was cut back by 5 bases and J by 3 bases. CDR3 region: CAWARGASGTDTQYF. The CDR3 DNA follows: TGTGCCTGGGCCCGGGGGGCTAGCGGGACAGATACGCAGTATTTT. Supplemented by reference TRBV30 and TRBJ2-3, the full variable domain reads SQTIHQWPATLVQPVGSPLSLECTVEGTSNPNLYWYRQAAGRGLQLLFYSVGIGQISSEVPQNLSASRPQDRQFILSSKKLLLSDSGFYLCAWARGASGTDTQYFGPGTRLTVL.

The count of this clone is one. CDR3 nucleotide sequence: TGTGCCAGCAGTTCCCCAGAATTTAGGAGTGATCAGCCCCAGCATTTT. Its protein is CASSSPEFRSDQPQHF. The chain combines TRBV6-2 or TRBV6-3 with TRBJ1-5; D unresolved. The CDR3 runs 16 residues. Germline CDR1 and CDR2: MNHEY and SVGEGT. The germline V and J ends were trimmed by 4 bases and 5 bases, with 18 bases remaining between them.

The chain recombines TRBV9 with TRBJ1-2; D is unclear. V was pared by 4 bases and J by 3 bases, with 7 bases between. Germline values: CDR1 SGDLS, CDR2 YYNGEE. The CDR3 length is 12 residues. The CDR3 DNA reads as TGTGCCAGCAGCCCCCGGGACTATGGCTACACCTTC. This sequence encodes CASSPRDYGYTF.

The gene calls are TRBV7-9 and TRBJ2-7; perhaps TRBD2 as D (5 bases). CDR3 length: 12 amino acids. V lost 4 bases and J 2 bases, leaving 6 bases between the germline ends. Per germline, CDR1 SEHNR and CDR2 FQNEAQ (reference sequence). Written as DNA, the CDR3 is TGTGCCAGCAGCTCCGGGGCCTACGAGCAGTACTTC. Translation gives CASSSGAYEQYF.

This chain uses TRBV28 with TRBJ2-3, with 7 bases aligning to TRBD2. The J segment lost 6 bases and the V segment lost 7 bases, leaving 7 bases of the junction unmatched. The CDR3 covers 13 residues. CDR1 MDHEN and CDR2 SYDVKM come from the germline V gene. CDR3 sequence reads: CASNQGGEDTQYF. Here the CDR3 DNA reads TGTGCCAGCAACCAGGGAGGGGAGGATACGCAGTATTTT.

The genes are TRBV7-8 and TRBJ1-6, with no clear D. The V end was cut by 1 base, the J end by 7 bases, with 14 bases between. The germline CDR1 and CDR2 sequences are SGHVS and FQNEAQ. The length of the CDR3 is 16 residues. DNA for the CDR3: TGTGCCAGCAGCTTAGACCTCTACACGGGAAATTCACCCCTCCACTTT. Its translation is CASSLDLYTGNSPLHF.

V is TRBV5-4 and J is TRBJ1-2, with 7 bases aligning to TRBD1. V lost 1 base, J lost 0 bases, and 3 bases stayed unmatched. CDR1 is SGHNT and CDR2 is YYREEE in the germline V gene (reference sequence). The CDR3 is made up of 15 amino acids. The CDR3 is CASSLYDRANYGYTF. The CDR3 coding sequence is TGTGCCAGCAGCTTGTACGACAGGGCTAACTATGGCTACACCTTC.

The V gene is TRBV4-3, the J gene TRBJ1-1, with D possibly TRBD1 on 5 matching bases. V dropped 0 bases and J dropped 4 bases, with 12 bases sitting between them. The CDR3 has 15 residues. Germline V CDR1 and CDR2: LGHNA, YSLEER. The CDR3 is CASSQDGQGSTEAFF. The CDR3 region has the DNA TGCGCCAGCAGCCAAGACGGGCAGGGCAGCACTGAAGCTTTCTTT.

The V call is TRBV9, the J call TRBJ2-7; TRBD2 matches 7 bases. This CDR3 spans 15 amino acids. CDR1 SGDLS and CDR2 YYNGEE come from the germline V gene. V lost 2 bases, J lost 0 bases, and 5 bases stayed unmatched. CDR3 DNA: TGTGCCAGCAGCGTCTCCCTAGCGGCCTCCTACGAGCAGTACTTC. It yields the protein CASSVSLAASYEQYF.

This clone was recorded only once. The chain carries TRBV7-3 and TRBJ2-5, with 7 nucleotides matching TRBD2. The germline V gene has CDR1 SGHTA and CDR2 FQGTGA. Losses at the gene ends were 5 bases for V and 3 bases for J; bases not matched to a gene: 9. CDR3 length: 15 residues. The CDR3 loop reads CASSPAASGKETQYF. The CDR3 DNA reads TGTGCCAGCAGCCCGGCGGCTAGCGGAAAAGAGACCCAGTACTTC. Looking up the rest from reference TRBV7-3 and TRBJ2-5 gives the full variable domain: GAGVSQTPSNKVTEKGKYVELRCDPISGHTALYWYRQSLGQGPEFLIYFQGTGAADDSGLPNDRFFAVRPEGSVSTLKIQRTERGDSAVYLCASSPAASGKETQYFGPGTRLLVL.

J is TRBJ1-1 and V is TRBV7-2, with TRBD1 as a possible D gene (5 bases). Germline-derived CDR1 and CDR2 are SGHTA and FQGNSA. Deletions cut 6 bases from V and 4 bases from J, with 12 bases between. This CDR3 contains 13 residues. CDR3 amino acids: CASRRFQGTEAFF. CDR3 DNA: TGTGCCAGCAGGCGTTTTCAGGGCACTGAAGCTTTCTTT. Based on the CDR3 plus reference TRBV7-2 and TRBJ1-1, the full variable domain is GAGVSQSPSNKVTEKGKDVELRCDPISGHTALYWYRQSLGQGLEFLIYFQGNSAPDKSGLPSDRFSAERTGGSVSTLTIQRTQQEDSAVYLCASRRFQGTEAFFGQGTRLTVV.

The chain uses TRBV30 and TRBJ1-6; D gene unclear. The V end lost 2 bases, the J end lost 7 bases, and 9 bases lay between the germline ends. CDR1 and CDR2 from the germline V gene are GTSNPN and SVGIG (reference sequence). The CDR3 loop spans 13 amino acids. The CDR3 protein is CAWSREPNSPLHF. The DNA of the CDR3 is TGTGCCTGGAGTCGGGAACCGAATTCACCCCTCCACTTT.

J is TRBJ1-1 and V is TRBV7-9; TRBD1 matches 7 bases. The CDR3 consists of 15 residues. The germline V gene has CDR1 SEHNR and CDR2 FQNEAQ (reference sequence). Trimming removed 1 base from V and 7 bases from J; junction bases left unmatched: 9. CDR3 nucleotide sequence: TGTGCCAGCAGCTTAGTAGGTAATAGGGGGCTTGAAGCTTTCTTT. It codes for CASSLVGNRGLEAFF.

This chain uses TRBV5-6 with TRBJ1-5, with D maybe TRBD1 (6 bases). The CDR3 is 14 residues long. Germline assignment: CDR1 SGHDT and CDR2 YYEEEE. V was cut by 1 base and J by 6 bases, with 11 bases left in between. As DNA, the CDR3 is TGTGCCAGCAGCTTGCAGGGGAGGGGTCAGCCCCAGCATTTT. It encodes CASSLQGRGQPQHF.

The chain is built from TRBV19 and TRBJ2-2, with 8 bases lining up with TRBD2. V was pared by 6 bases and J by 0 bases, with 3 bases of the junction left unmatched. The CDR3 loop spans 15 amino acids. Germline-derived CDR1 and CDR2 are LNHDA and SQIVND (reference sequence). CDR3 loop: CASRGGLANTGELFF. The CDR3 DNA reads TGTGCCAGTAGGGGGGGACTAGCGAACACCGGGGAGCTGTTTTTT.

This chain uses TRBV30 with TRBJ1-2; no definite D call. From germline, CDR1 is GTSNPN and CDR2 SVGIG (reference sequence). Deletions cut 2 bases from V and 4 bases from J, with 8 bases between. CDR3 size: 12 residues. DNA for the CDR3: TGTGCCTGGAGTCTCGGTAGCTATGGCTACACCTTC. Amino acids: CAWSLGSYGYTF.

The genes are TRBV7-2 and TRBJ2-2, with D perhaps TRBD1 (6 bases). The CDR3 runs 14 residues. The germline V and J ends were trimmed by 4 bases and 5 bases, with 11 bases remaining between them. Per the germline V gene, CDR1 is SGHTA and CDR2 is FQGNSA. The CDR3 nucleotides are TGTGCCAGCAGCTCGGACAGAATAACCGGGGAGCTGTTTTTT. Encoded protein: CASSSDRITGELFF.

The V and J genes are TRBV28 and TRBJ1-1; perhaps TRBD1 as D (6 bases). The CDR3 sequence is 14 residues long. In germline, CDR1 is MDHEN, CDR2 SYDVKM. V was cut by 5 bases and J by 5 bases, with 15 bases left in between. This CDR3 is CASSVRGALTEAFF. The CDR3 nucleotides read TGTGCCAGCAGTGTTCGGGGGGCCCTGACTGAAGCTTTCTTT.

This chain connects TRBV27 to TRBJ2-5, with D maybe TRBD1 (6 bases). CDR3 length: 15 amino acids. Germline values: CDR1 MNHEY, CDR2 SMNVEV (reference sequence). Deletions cut 7 bases from V and 5 bases from J, with 20 bases between. The CDR3 is CASKEWTVPLETQYF. The DNA of the CDR3 is TGTGCCAGCAAAGAATGGACAGTCCCTTTGGAGACCCAGTACTTC.

The V call is TRBV4-3, the J call TRBJ1-2, with a weak D call TRBD1 (5 bases). V was trimmed by 0 bases and J by 2 bases, leaving 7 bases between them. The CDR3 is 14 residues long. The germline V gene has CDR1 LGHNA and CDR2 YSLEER. CDR3 coding DNA: TGCGCCAGCAGCCAAGATAAGGGGAACTATGGCTACACCTTC. Translation: CASSQDKGNYGYTF.

This clone occurred once. CDR3 in amino acids: CASSINLSNQPQHF. The DNA for the CDR3 is TGTGCCAGTAGTATCAACCTAAGCAATCAGCCCCAGCATTTT. The chain couples TRBV19 to TRBJ1-5, with D unclear. CDR1 is LNHDA, CDR2 SQIVND, per germline (reference sequence). The CDR3 has 14 residues. V was cut by 3 bases and J by 1 base, with 7 bases left in between.

V gene TRBV19 combines with J gene TRBJ1-6, with D perhaps matching TRBD1 (5 bases). Germline-derived CDR1 and CDR2 are LNHDA and SQIVND (reference sequence). V dropped 4 bases and J dropped 7 bases, with 11 bases sitting between them. This CDR3 contains 14 residues. The CDR3 DNA follows: TGTGCCAGTAGTAATCTTTGGGGCAATTCACCCCTCCACTTT. Translating it yields CASSNLWGNSPLHF.

Concerning this clone itself: The germline gene is not matched at one end of the junction; a read error may be the cause. The chain is built from TRBV25-1 and TRBJ1-2; D perhaps matches TRBD1 (6 bases). The CDR3 sequence is 12 residues long. Per the germline V gene, CDR1 is MGHDK and CDR2 is SYGVNS. The CDR3 region has the DNA TGTGCCAGCAGTGAGGGGACATCCAGTTCCGTCTTC. It codes for CASSEGTSSSVF.

The rearrangement links TRBV27 to TRBJ2-2, with TRBD1 matching 10 bases. The CDR3 has 14 residues. Germline lookup yields CDR1 MNHEY and CDR2 SMNVEV (reference sequence). Trimming removed 6 bases from V and 4 bases from J; junction bases left unmatched: 2. As DNA, the CDR3 is TGTGCCAGCAGGGGGACAGGGGTCACCGGGGAGCTGTTTTTT. Its translation is CASRGTGVTGELFF.

This chain connects TRBV4-1 to TRBJ2-7; no clear D. Germline V CDR1 and CDR2: MGHRA, YSYEKL. V was clipped by 1 base and J by 2 bases, with 6 bases between them. This CDR3 is built from 13 residues. The CDR3 loop is CASSQASAYEQYF. Written as DNA, the CDR3 is TGCGCCAGCAGCCAAGCTTCCGCCTACGAGCAGTACTTC.

This clone showed up just a few times. The V and J genes are TRBV27 and TRBJ2-7; 10 nucleotides line up with TRBD1. CDR1 and CDR2 (germline): MNHEY, SMNVEV (reference sequence). The CDR3 spans 13 residues. The V segment lost 8 bases and the J segment 4 bases; nucleotides outside the gene matches: 5. The CDR3 DNA follows: TGTGCCAGCGGACGGGACAGGGGTTACGAGCAGTACTTC. It yields the protein CASGRDRGYEQYF.

The V gene is TRBV28, the J gene TRBJ2-3, with D possibly TRBD2 on 6 matching bases. From germline, CDR1 is MDHEN and CDR2 SYDVKM. Trimming cost V 6 bases and J 0 bases, with 10 bases left between them. There are 14 residues in the CDR3. CDR3 residues: CASRGGLSTDTQYF. As DNA, the CDR3 is TGTGCCAGCAGGGGAGGACTGAGCACAGATACGCAGTATTTT. Full variable domain (rest looked up from reference TRBV28 and TRBJ2-3): DVKVTQSSRYLVKRTGEKVFLECVQDMDHENMFWYRQDPGLGLRLIYFSYDVKMKEKGDIPEGYSVSREKKERFSLILESASTNQTSMYLCASRGGLSTDTQYFGPGTRLTVL.